The T cell receptor beta chain described here comes from a study of T cells in Graves' hyperthyroidism and ophthalmopathy. General study points: Ophthalmopathy could be told apart from stable hyperthyroidism with a 13 V-J model.

This clonotype has more than one count but fewer than ten. Antigen: not known. CDR3 length equals 15 residues. CDR1 is SEHNR, CDR2 FQNEAQ, per germline (reference sequence). Between the trimmed V and J ends, which lost 5 bases and 4 bases, there was a span of 14 bases. Hyperthyroidism was newly diagnosed in patients aged 18 to 65 (duration under 2 months). From approximately 9.3 ml of fresh peripheral blood, PBMCs were isolated. Regions amplified from RNA transcripts were the TCR beta CDR3 regions. A first-round RT-PCR of the TCR CDR3 used the HTBI primer set. One entry per CDR3 protein, called by TCRdb with MiXCR from the multiplex PCR reads. The profile shows around 700,000 distinct CDR3 sequences, roughly a sixth of them singletons.

This clonotype was obtained from a woman between 45 and 65 years old with Graves' hyperthyroidism that later progressed to Graves' ophthalmopathy. The J gene is TRBJ1-4, the V gene TRBV7-9, with D possibly TRBD1 on 5 matching bases. Sequenced sample: blood. The CDR3: CASSGAGRGNEKLFF. CDR3 DNA sequence: TGTGCCAGCAGCGGAGCGGGAAGGGGTAATGAAAAACTGTTTTTT.